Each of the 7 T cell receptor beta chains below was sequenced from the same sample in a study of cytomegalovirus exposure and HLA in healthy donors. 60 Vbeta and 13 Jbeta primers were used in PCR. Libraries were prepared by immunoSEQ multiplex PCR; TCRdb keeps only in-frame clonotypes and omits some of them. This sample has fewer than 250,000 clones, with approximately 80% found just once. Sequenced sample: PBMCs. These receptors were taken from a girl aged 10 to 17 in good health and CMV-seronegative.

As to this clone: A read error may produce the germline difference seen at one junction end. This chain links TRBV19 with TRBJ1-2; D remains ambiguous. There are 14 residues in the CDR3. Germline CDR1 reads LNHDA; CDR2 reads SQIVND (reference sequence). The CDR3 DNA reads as TGTGCCAGTAGACACGGCAGAGCTAACTATGGCCACACCTTC. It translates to CASRHGRANYGHTF.

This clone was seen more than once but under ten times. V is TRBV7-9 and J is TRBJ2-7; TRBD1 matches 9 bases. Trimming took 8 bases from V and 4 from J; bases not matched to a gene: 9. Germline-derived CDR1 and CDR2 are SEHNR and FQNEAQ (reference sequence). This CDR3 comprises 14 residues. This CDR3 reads CASSGGQGSYEQYF. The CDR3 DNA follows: TGTGCCAGCTCTGGGGGACAGGGTTCGTACGAGCAGTACTTC.

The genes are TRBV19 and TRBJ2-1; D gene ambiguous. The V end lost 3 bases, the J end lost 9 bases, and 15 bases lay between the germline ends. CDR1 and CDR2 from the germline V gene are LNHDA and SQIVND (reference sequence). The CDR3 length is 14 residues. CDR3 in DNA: TGTGCCAGTAGTATCCCCACAGATTCTGTTGAGCAGTTCTTC. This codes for CASSIPTDSVEQFF.

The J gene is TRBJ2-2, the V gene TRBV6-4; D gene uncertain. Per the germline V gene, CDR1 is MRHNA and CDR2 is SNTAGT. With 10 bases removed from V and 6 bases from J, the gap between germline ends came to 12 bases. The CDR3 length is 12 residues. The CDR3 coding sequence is TGTGCCAAAAAAGAAAGCGCCGGGGAGCTGTTTTTT. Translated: CAKKESAGELFF.

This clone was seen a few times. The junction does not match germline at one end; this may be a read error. The CDR3 region is CASSEGTGKLF. For the CDR3, the DNA is TGTGCCAGCAGTGAAGGGACAGGGAAATTGTTC. The chain is built from TRBV6-1 and TRBJ2-7; 8 nucleotides line up with TRBD1. Germline loops: CDR1 MNHNS, CDR2 SASEGT. The CDR3 is 11 residues long.

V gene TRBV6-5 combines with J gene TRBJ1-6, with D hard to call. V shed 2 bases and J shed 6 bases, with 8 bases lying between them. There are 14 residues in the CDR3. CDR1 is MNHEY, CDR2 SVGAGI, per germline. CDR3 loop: CASSYGHSNSPLHF. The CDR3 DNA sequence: TGTGCCAGCAGTTACGGGCACTCTAATTCACCCCTCCACTTT.

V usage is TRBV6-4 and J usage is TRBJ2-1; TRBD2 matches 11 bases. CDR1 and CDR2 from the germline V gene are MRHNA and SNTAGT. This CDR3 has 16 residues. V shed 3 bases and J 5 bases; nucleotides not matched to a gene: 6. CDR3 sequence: CASSDSTSGGHNEQFF. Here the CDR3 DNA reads TGTGCCAGCAGTGATTCCACTAGCGGGGGCCACAATGAGCAGTTCTTC.